This TCR beta chain was found in a study of T-cell reconstitution after alpha-beta-depleted transplantation in children. Preparing the TCRbeta library involved the use of unique molecular identifiers. TCRdb passed the PCR reads through MiXCR, listing each CDR3 protein once. The sample consists of 250,000 to 350,000 distinct CDR3 sequences, 9.9% of them appearing once. V was clipped by 2 bases and J by 7 bases, with 21 bases between them. The CDR3 sequence is 16 residues long. This clonotype was seen many times. The TCR comes from a human donor who donated a stem cell graft to a child with SCID. The sequencing here drew on PBMCs from the stem cell graft donor, taken from the stem cell graft. V and J are TRBV12-3 or TRBV12-4 and TRBJ2-7; D gene uncertain. The CDR3 bases are TGTGCCAGCAGTTTAACCAGCCTCGCCGGGCTGTCTGAGCAGTACTTC. As protein: CASSLTSLAGLSEQYF.